The T cell receptor beta chain under discussion was sequenced for a study of OX40 agonist ivuxolimab in advanced cancers. This clone was detected only once. Using immunoSEQ multiplex PCR, the repertoire was profiled, and TCRdb retains in-frame clones only, with some absent. Among tens of thousands of clones, 75% to 90% were seen once, and the ten largest hold roughly 11%. V shed 2 bases, J shed 1 base, and the junction held 7 bases outside the gene matches. CDR3 size: 15 residues. From germline, CDR1 is GTSNPN and CDR2 SVGIG (reference sequence). The chain employs TRBV30 and TRBJ2-7; 8 nucleotides agree with TRBD2. This sequence was found in an adult with an advanced solid tumor such as melanoma, head and neck, liver or kidney cancer. Specimen: CD4+ or CD8+ T cells sorted from blood, collected in a trial of the OX40 agonist ivuxolimab. The CDR3 region is CAWSLGGAASYEQYF. CDR3 DNA sequence: TGTGCCTGGAGTCTCGGGGGGGCAGCTTCCTACGAGCAGTACTTC.